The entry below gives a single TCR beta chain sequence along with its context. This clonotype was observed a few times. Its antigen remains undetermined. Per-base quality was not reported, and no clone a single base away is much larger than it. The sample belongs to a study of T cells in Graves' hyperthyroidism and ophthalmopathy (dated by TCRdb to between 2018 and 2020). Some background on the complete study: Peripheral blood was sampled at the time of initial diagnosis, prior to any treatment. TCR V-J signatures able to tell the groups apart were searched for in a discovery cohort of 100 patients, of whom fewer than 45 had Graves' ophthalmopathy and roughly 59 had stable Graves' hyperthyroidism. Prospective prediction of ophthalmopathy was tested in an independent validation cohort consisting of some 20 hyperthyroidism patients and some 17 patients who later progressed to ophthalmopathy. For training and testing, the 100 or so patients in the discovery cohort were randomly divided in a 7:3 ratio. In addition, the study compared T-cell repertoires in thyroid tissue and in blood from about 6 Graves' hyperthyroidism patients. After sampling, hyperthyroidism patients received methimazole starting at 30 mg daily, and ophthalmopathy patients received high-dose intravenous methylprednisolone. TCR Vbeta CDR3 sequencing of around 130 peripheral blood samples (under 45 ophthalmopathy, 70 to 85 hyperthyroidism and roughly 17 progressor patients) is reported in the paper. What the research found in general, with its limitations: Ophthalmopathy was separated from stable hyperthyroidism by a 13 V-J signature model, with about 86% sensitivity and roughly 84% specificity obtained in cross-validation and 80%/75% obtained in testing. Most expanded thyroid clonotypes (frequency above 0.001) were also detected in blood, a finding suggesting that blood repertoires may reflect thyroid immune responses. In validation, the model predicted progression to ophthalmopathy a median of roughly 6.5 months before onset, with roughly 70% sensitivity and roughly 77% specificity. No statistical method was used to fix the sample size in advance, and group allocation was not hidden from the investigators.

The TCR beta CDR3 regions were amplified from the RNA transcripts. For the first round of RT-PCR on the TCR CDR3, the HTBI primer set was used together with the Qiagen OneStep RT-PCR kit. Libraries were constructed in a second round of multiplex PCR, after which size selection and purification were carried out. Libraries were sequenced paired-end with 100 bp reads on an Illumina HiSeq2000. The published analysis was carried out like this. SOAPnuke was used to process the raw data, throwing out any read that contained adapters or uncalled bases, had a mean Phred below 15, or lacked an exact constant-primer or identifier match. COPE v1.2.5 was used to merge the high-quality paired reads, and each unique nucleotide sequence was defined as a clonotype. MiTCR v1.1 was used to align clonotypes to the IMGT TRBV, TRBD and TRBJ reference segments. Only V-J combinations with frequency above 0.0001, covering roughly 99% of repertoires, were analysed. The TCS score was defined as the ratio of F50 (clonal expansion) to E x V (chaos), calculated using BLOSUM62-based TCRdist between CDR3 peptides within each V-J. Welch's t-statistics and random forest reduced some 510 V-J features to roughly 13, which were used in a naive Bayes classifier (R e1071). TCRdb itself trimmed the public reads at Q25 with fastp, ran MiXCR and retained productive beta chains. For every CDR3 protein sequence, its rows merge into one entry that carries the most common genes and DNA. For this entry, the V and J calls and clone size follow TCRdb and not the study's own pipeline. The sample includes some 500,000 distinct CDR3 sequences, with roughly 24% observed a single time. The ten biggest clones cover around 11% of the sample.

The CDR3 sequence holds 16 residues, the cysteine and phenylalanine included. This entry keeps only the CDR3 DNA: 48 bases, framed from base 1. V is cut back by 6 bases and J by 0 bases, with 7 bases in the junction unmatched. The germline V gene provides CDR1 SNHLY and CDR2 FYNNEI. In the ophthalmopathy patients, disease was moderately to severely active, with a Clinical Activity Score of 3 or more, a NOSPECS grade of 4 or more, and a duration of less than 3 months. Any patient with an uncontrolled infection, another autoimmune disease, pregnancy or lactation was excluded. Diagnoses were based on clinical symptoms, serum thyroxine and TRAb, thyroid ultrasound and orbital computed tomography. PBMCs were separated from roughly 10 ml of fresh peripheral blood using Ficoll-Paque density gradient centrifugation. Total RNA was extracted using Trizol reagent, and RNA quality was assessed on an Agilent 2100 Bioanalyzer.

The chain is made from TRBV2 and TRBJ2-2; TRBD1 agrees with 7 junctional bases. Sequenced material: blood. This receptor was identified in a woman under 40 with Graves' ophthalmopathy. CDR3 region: CASSMNRGANTGELFF. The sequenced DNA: TGTGCCAGCAGCATGAACAGGGGCGCGAACACCGGGGAGCTGTTTTTT. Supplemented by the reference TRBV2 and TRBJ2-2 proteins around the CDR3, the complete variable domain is EPEVTQTPSHQVTQMGQEVILRCVPISNHLYFYWYRQILGQKVEFLVSFYNNEISEKSEIFDDQFSVERPDGSNFTLKIRSTKLEDSAMYFCASSMNRGANTGELFFGEGSRLTVL.